The sequence of this T cell receptor beta chain was determined in a study of vaccination and CD4 T cells after COVID-19. Across the whole study: Control cultures used a CEFX viral epitope pool, an HIV-1 Nef peptide pool, or no peptide. Overall study results and limits: A comparatively limited set of convalescent patients was examined, with no early post-infection timepoints.

As to treatment: roughly 11-day PBMC culture with coronavirus spike peptide pools or control peptides (ViraFEST assay). An Oncomine TCR Beta short-read assay was used to sequence the DNA from cultured CD4+ T cells. Once CD4+ T cells had been cultured, genomic DNA was extracted from them. TCRdb re-called the PCR reads with MiXCR, one entry per CDR3 protein. The sample yields approximately 15,000 distinct CDR3 sequences, 30% to 40% seen once. Comments on this clonotype: Antigen specificity is unknown.

The starting material was CD4+ T cells from blood, cultured in vitro, obtained before SARS-CoV-2 vaccination. The TCR was taken from a human donor who received a COVID-19 vaccine.

The CDR3: CASSLGGWSNQPQHF. CDR3 nucleotide sequence: TGTGCCAGCAGTTTGGGGGGTTGGAGCAATCAGCCCCAGCATTTT. The chain couples TRBV12-3 or TRBV12-4 to TRBJ1-5, with a tentative D call TRBD1 (5 bases). CDR3 length: 15 residues. Trimming took 3 bases from V and 1 from J, leaving 10 bases between them.